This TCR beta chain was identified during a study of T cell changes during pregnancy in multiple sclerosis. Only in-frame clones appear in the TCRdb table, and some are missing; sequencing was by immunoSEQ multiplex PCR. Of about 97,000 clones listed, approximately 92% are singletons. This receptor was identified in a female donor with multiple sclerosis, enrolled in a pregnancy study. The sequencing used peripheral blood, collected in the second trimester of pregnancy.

CDR3 sequence reads: CASSRRRLETQYF. The CDR3 DNA follows: TGCGCCAGCAGTCGGAGGAGATTAGAGACCCAGTACTTC. The chain has TRBV5-1 and TRBJ2-5, with a weak D call TRBD2 (5 bases). Trimming cost V 5 bases and J 4 bases, with 12 bases left between them. This CDR3 spans 13 amino acids. The V gene's germline CDR1 is SGHRS and CDR2 YFSETQ.